This TCR beta chain was recovered during a study of vaccination and CD4 T cells after COVID-19. Study-level information: Mild disease affected 10 or so convalescent patients and severe disease one, all SARS-CoV-2 positive by nasal swab PCR. Those taking part got two shots of either the BNT162b2 or the mRNA-1273 vaccine.

Study findings and constraints: Median SARS-CoV-2-reactive clonotype numbers went up from around 20 to 38, but not significantly.

Treatment here: roughly ten-day PBMC culture with coronavirus spike peptide pools or control peptides (ViraFEST assay). This clonotype occurred once. What it binds is unknown. Sequenced with the Oncomine TCR Beta short-read assay was DNA taken from cultured CD4+ T cells. Via MiXCR, TCRdb re-called the PCR reads, giving one row per CDR3 protein. The table records about 26,000 distinct CDR3 sequences, 55% to 70% of them present only once. The germline V and J ends were trimmed by 5 bases and 5 bases, with 9 bases remaining between them. Germline lookup yields CDR1 SGHTA and CDR2 FQGTGA. CDR3 length: 13 residues.

The clonotype originates from a human donor who had recovered from COVID-19. Material for sequencing was CD4+ T cells from blood, cultured in vitro. The chain links TRBV7-3 to TRBJ2-2; the D is unclear. The CDR3: CASSLQTTGELFF. In DNA, the CDR3 is TGTGCCAGCAGCCTTCAGACTACCGGGGAGCTGTTTTTT.